A selection of T cell receptor beta chains follows, all from one sample in a study of early T cells in non-severe SARS-CoV-2 infection. TCRdb reprocessed the 5' RACE reads with MiXCR, giving one entry per CDR3 protein. The top ten hold 15% to 20% of the sample, which has 20,000 to 25,000 distinct CDR3 sequences, 4.5% seen once. Material for sequencing was whole blood. These receptors all come from an adult who was a healthcare worker with PCR-confirmed SARS-CoV-2 infection or an uninfected control (not recorded which). Each CDR3 is given with its conserved first and last residue. A D gene is named only where the DNA matches it firmly. A clone size is listed for some rows: how often the clone was seen (once, few, many), or a class if it is expanded.

J	size	V	length	D	CDR3	DNA
TRBJ2-7	medium-sized	TRBV3-1	12	-	CASSQIPDEQYF	TGTGCCAGCAGCCAAATCCCCGACGAGCAGTACTTC
TRBJ2-7	many	TRBV27	15	TRBD1	CASSRTGAMSYEQYF	TGTGCCAGCAGTCGGACAGGGGCTATGTCCTACGAGCAGTACTTC
TRBJ2-5	few	TRBV29-1	12	-	CSVGQPQETQYF	TGCAGCGTTGGGCAGCCCCAAGAGACCCAGTACTTC
TRBJ2-1	many	TRBV5-6	20	TRBD2	CASSPGVGTSGNRRGNEQFF	TGTGCCAGCAGTCCGGGTGTTGGGACTAGCGGGAACCGGAGGGGCAATGAGCAGTTCTTC
TRBJ1-2	many	TRBV7-8	14	TRBD1	CASSLVDRDYGYTF	TGTGCCAGCAGCTTAGTGGACAGGGACTATGGCTACACCTTC
TRBJ2-7	many	TRBV11-3	14	-	CASSFGGASYEQYF	TGTGCCAGCAGCTTTGGGGGGGCGTCCTACGAGCAGTACTTC
TRBJ2-1	many	TRBV20-1	16	TRBD1	CSATDPGQGAYNEQFF	TGCAGTGCTACTGACCCCGGACAGGGGGCCTACAATGAGCAGTTCTTC
TRBJ2-2	-	TRBV9	16	-	CASTTQLGGTMGELFF	TGTGCCAGCACCACCCAGTTAGGGGGGACGATGGGGGAGCTGTTTTTT
TRBJ2-7	many	TRBV7-2	13	TRBD2	CASSSAGPYEQYF	TGTGCCAGCAGCTCAGCGGGGCCCTACGAGCAGTACTTC
TRBJ2-2	-	TRBV7-9	14	-	CASSLRDLPGELFF	TGTGCCAGCAGCCTACGGGACCTACCGGGGGAGCTGTTTTTT
TRBJ2-2	many	TRBV19	16	-	CASSREGSGNTGELFF	TGTGCCAGTAGTCGCGAGGGTAGCGGGAACACCGGGGAGCTGTTTTTT
TRBJ1-2	many	TRBV6-2/TRBV6-3	16	-	CASSSPERTSNYGYTF	TGTGCCAGCAGTTCCCCCGAGAGGACGTCTAACTATGGCTACACCTTC
TRBJ2-1	many	TRBV21-1	13	-	CASSCLDREAWFF	TGTGCCAGCAGCTGTCTGGATCGGGAAGCTTGGTTCTTC
TRBJ2-1	many	TRBV7-6	16	TRBD2	CASSLGGASGYNEQFF	TGTGCCAGCAGCTTAGGGGGGGCTAGCGGGTACAATGAGCAGTTCTTC
TRBJ1-4	many	TRBV10-2	14	TRBD1	CASSYTGGGEKLFF	TGCGCCAGCAGTTATACAGGGGGAGGTGAAAAACTGTTTTTT
TRBJ2-7	many	TRBV6-5	15	-	CASRSDREGPYEQYF	TGTGCCAGCAGGTCGGACAGGGAGGGGCCCTACGAGCAGTACTTC
TRBJ1-1	many	TRBV28	13	TRBD1	CASSYQGDTEAFF	TGTGCCAGCAGTTATCAGGGGGACACTGAAGCTTTCTTT
TRBJ1-1	-	TRBV12-3/TRBV12-4	13	-	CASSLAENTEAFF	TGTGCCAGCAGTTTGGCAGAAAACACTGAAGCTTTCTTT
TRBJ1-2	few	TRBV14	15	-	CASSQGGGGTYGYTF	TGTGCCAGCAGCCAAGGAGGAGGAGGGACCTATGGCTACACCTTC
TRBJ2-7	-	TRBV28	13	-	CASSFLLAHEQYF	TGTGCCAGCAGTTTTCTGCTAGCCCACGAGCAGTACTTC
TRBJ2-5	many	TRBV7-8	17	-	CASSSRGGRAGQETQYF	TGTGCCAGCAGTTCTAGGGGAGGACGGGCGGGTCAAGAGACCCAGTACTTC
TRBJ1-2	few	TRBV6-6	15	TRBD1	CASSPGTGQHYGYTF	TGTGCCAGCAGCCCCGGGACAGGGCAGCACTATGGCTACACCTTC
TRBJ1-1	many	TRBV3-1	13	-	CASSQDYWSEAFF	TGTGCCAGCAGCCAAGATTACTGGAGTGAAGCTTTCTTT
TRBJ2-7	few	TRBV7-6	14	TRBD1	CASSRDSLSYEQYF	TGTGCCAGCAGTCGGGACAGCCTCTCCTACGAGCAGTACTTC
TRBJ2-1	few	TRBV5-1	14	TRBD2	CASSLEGTSGLWFF	TGCGCCAGCAGCTTGGAGGGGACTAGCGGGCTGTGGTTCTTC
TRBJ2-3	many	TRBV7-8	12	-	CASSSRGGTQYF	TGTGCCAGCAGCTCCAGAGGGGGTACGCAGTATTTT
TRBJ2-1	many	TRBV27	15	TRBD1	CASSRRGPFYNEQFF	TGTGCCAGCAGTCGCAGGGGGCCGTTCTACAATGAGCAGTTCTTC
TRBJ1-3	-	TRBV5-6	16	-	CASSLRDPNSGNTIYF	TGTGCCAGCAGCTTGAGAGACCCGAACTCTGGAAACACCATATATTTT
TRBJ1-1	many	TRBV7-2	14	TRBD1	CASSSGQPLTEAFF	TGTGCCAGCAGCTCGGGACAGCCACTCACTGAAGCTTTCTTT
TRBJ2-4	few	TRBV4-3	15	TRBD1	CASSQGISQGNIQYF	TGCGCCAGCAGCCAAGGAATTTCACAGGGGAACATTCAGTACTTC
TRBJ2-4	many	TRBV7-9	17	TRBD1	CASSPGTGSLAKNIQYF	TGTGCCAGCAGCCCCGGGACAGGATCGTTAGCCAAAAACATTCAGTACTTC
TRBJ2-7	many	TRBV7-2	14	-	CASSLISRGNEQYF	TGTGCCAGCAGCTTAATAAGCAGGGGCAACGAGCAGTACTTC
TRBJ1-2	many	TRBV6-5	15	TRBD1	CASRSSGTGKYGYTF	TGTGCCAGCAGGTCATCCGGGACAGGCAAATATGGCTACACCTTC
TRBJ1-5	many	TRBV7-2	17	-	CASSLASQGYRNQPQHF	TGTGCCAGCAGCTTGGCCAGCCAGGGTTATAGGAATCAGCCCCAGCATTTT
TRBJ1-2	many	TRBV6-5	14	-	CASSYVRQGYGYTF	TGTGCCAGCAGTTACGTAAGGCAGGGCTATGGCTACACCTTC
TRBJ2-1	many	TRBV20-1	19	-	CSARGPSYEPQDPYNEQFF	TGCAGTGCTAGAGGACCTAGTTACGAGCCGCAGGACCCCTACAATGAGCAGTTCTTC
TRBJ1-3	many	TRBV9	17	-	CASSVEAGHRAGNTIYF	TGTGCCAGCAGCGTAGAAGCGGGACATCGGGCTGGAAACACCATATATTTT
TRBJ2-7	few	TRBV4-2	14	TRBD1	CASSLGQGAYEQYF	TGTGCCAGCAGCCTGGGTCAGGGGGCCTACGAGCAGTACTTC
TRBJ2-3	many	TRBV24-1	15	-	CATSDLQGPTDTQYF	TGTGCCACCAGTGACCTGCAGGGGCCCACAGATACGCAGTATTTT
TRBJ1-1	-	TRBV6-2/TRBV6-3	13	-	CASTATKVAEAFF	TGTGCCAGCACCGCCACAAAGGTCGCTGAAGCTTTCTTT
TRBJ2-1	many	TRBV20-1	15	TRBD2	CSAPDVAGNYNEQFF	TGCAGTGCACCCGACGTAGCGGGAAACTACAATGAGCAGTTCTTC
TRBJ1-1	few	TRBV28	12	-	CASSWGSLGAFF	TGTGCCAGCAGTTGGGGGTCCCTCGGGGCTTTCTTT
TRBJ2-3	many	TRBV20-1	10	-	CSARTDTQYF	TGCAGTGCCCGCACAGATACGCAGTATTTT
TRBJ2-3	many	TRBV18	15	-	CASSSTYQSTDTQYF	TGTGCCAGCTCAAGTACGTACCAGAGCACAGATACGCAGTATTTT
TRBJ2-7	many	TRBV7-9	12	TRBD2	CASSPTGTRQYF	TGTGCCAGCAGCCCAACCGGGACTAGGCAGTACTTC